A selection of T cell receptor beta chains follows, all from one sample in a study of long-term antiretroviral therapy in people with HIV. Clones were sequenced by immunoSEQ multiplex PCR, and TCRdb holds only the in-frame ones, with some missing. The sample holds 40,000 to 45,000 clones, over 90% seen once. Sample: unsorted PBMCs, taken 3.7 years after starting antiretroviral therapy. The receptor source for this set is a woman in her forties or fifties with HIV. CDR3s include the opening cysteine and the closing phenylalanine or tryptophan. The D gene is left open where the match is weak. Expanded clones are given a class, and other clones once, few, many or no size at all.

j_gene: TRBJ1-2; abundance: .; v_gene: TRBV29-1; d_gene: .; CDR3nt: TGCAGCGTTGAAGATCTTTCGACCCGGAAGGGCTATGGCTACACCTTC; CDR3aa: CSVEDLSTRKGYGYTF
j_gene: TRBJ1-2; abundance: .; v_gene: TRBV6-6; d_gene: .; CDR3nt: TGTGCCAGCAGTTACTCGCTGGGAGATTATGGCTACACCTTC; CDR3aa: CASSYSLGDYGYTF
j_gene: TRBJ1-2; abundance: .; v_gene: TRBV7-2; d_gene: .; CDR3nt: TGTGCCAGCAGCTTAGAAGCGGGGAACTATGGCTACACCTTC; CDR3aa: CASSLEAGNYGYTF
j_gene: TRBJ2-7; abundance: .; v_gene: TRBV11-2; d_gene: .; CDR3nt: TGTGCCACGGTAGGGGCGAGCTCCTACGAGCAGTACTTC; CDR3aa: CATVGASSYEQYF
j_gene: TRBJ2-7; abundance: .; v_gene: TRBV11-2; d_gene: TRBD2; CDR3nt: TGTGCCAGCAGCCCAGCGTCAGCGGGGGGGACCTACGAGCAGTACTTC; CDR3aa: CASSPASAGGTYEQYF
j_gene: TRBJ2-1; abundance: .; v_gene: TRBV6-6; d_gene: TRBD2; CDR3nt: TGTGCCAGCAGTCTTAGACTAGCGGGGGGTGATGAGCAGTTCTTC; CDR3aa: CASSLRLAGGDEQFF
j_gene: TRBJ1-6; abundance: .; v_gene: TRBV30; d_gene: TRBD1; CDR3nt: TGTGCCTGGAGCACAGGGGCCCCCCTTAATTCACCCCTCCACTTT; CDR3aa: CAWSTGAPLNSPLHF
j_gene: TRBJ1-3; abundance: .; v_gene: TRBV6-5; d_gene: .; CDR3nt: TGTGCCAGCACCTCCCTGGGGCAGGGAAACACCATATATTTT; CDR3aa: CASTSLGQGNTIYF
j_gene: TRBJ1-4; abundance: .; v_gene: TRBV7-2; d_gene: .; CDR3nt: TGTGCCAGCAGCCCGAACCCGAGTCGGGGTTGGGAAAAACTGTTTTTT; CDR3aa: CASSPNPSRGWEKLFF
j_gene: TRBJ2-3; abundance: .; v_gene: TRBV7-2; d_gene: .; CDR3nt: TGTGCCAGCAGCTTAGCTAGAAGCGCAGATACGCAGTATTTT; CDR3aa: CASSLARSADTQYF
j_gene: TRBJ2-2; abundance: .; v_gene: TRBV10-2; d_gene: TRBD2; CDR3nt: TGCGCCAGCAGTGACCCAGCGGGGGGCCTGGGAACCGGGGAGCTGTTTTTT; CDR3aa: CASSDPAGGLGTGELFF
j_gene: TRBJ1-3; abundance: .; v_gene: TRBV14; d_gene: .; CDR3nt: TGTGCCAGCAGCCTGAGGTCTCGGAACACCATATATTTT; CDR3aa: CASSLRSRNTIYF
j_gene: TRBJ2-4; abundance: .; v_gene: TRBV7-9; d_gene: .; CDR3nt: TGTGCCAGCAGCTTAGGGACACCTACCAAAAACATTCAGTACTTC; CDR3aa: CASSLGTPTKNIQYF
j_gene: TRBJ1-5; abundance: .; v_gene: TRBV18; d_gene: TRBD1; CDR3nt: TGTGCCAGCTCAATGGGACAGCACAATCAGCCCCAGCATTTT; CDR3aa: CASSMGQHNQPQHF
j_gene: TRBJ1-5; abundance: .; v_gene: TRBV18; d_gene: .; CDR3nt: TGTGCCAGCTCACCTCTGGGGGATTGGAATCAGCCCCAGCATTTT; CDR3aa: CASSPLGDWNQPQHF
j_gene: TRBJ1-1; abundance: .; v_gene: TRBV6-5; d_gene: TRBD1; CDR3nt: TGTGCCGCCCATGGGGACAGGGATATAGAAGCTTTCTTT; CDR3aa: CAAHGDRDIEAFF
j_gene: TRBJ2-3; abundance: .; v_gene: TRBV2; d_gene: TRBD2; CDR3nt: TGTGCCAGCAGTGAAGGACTAGCTACAGATACGCAGTATTTT; CDR3aa: CASSEGLATDTQYF
j_gene: TRBJ2-6; abundance: .; v_gene: TRBV27; d_gene: TRBD2; CDR3nt: TGTGCCAGCAGGAACGGGGGGGGCACGGGCGGGGCCAACGTCCTGACTTTC; CDR3aa: CASRNGGGTGGANVLTF
j_gene: TRBJ2-3; abundance: once; v_gene: TRBV7-3; d_gene: TRBD2; CDR3nt: TGTGCCAGCAGCCAACGGGGGGTAACAGATACGCAGTATTTT; CDR3aa: CASSQRGVTDTQYF
j_gene: TRBJ2-2; abundance: .; v_gene: TRBV5-1; d_gene: .; CDR3nt: TGCGCCAGCACCACTGAAGGGGGCACCGGGGAGCTGTTTTTT; CDR3aa: CASTTEGGTGELFF
j_gene: TRBJ1-5; abundance: .; v_gene: TRBV7-9; d_gene: TRBD1; CDR3nt: TGTGCCAGCAGCCGTACAGGGGTTTCCGATCAGCCCCAGCATTTT; CDR3aa: CASSRTGVSDQPQHF
j_gene: TRBJ2-1; abundance: once; v_gene: TRBV7-3; d_gene: .; CDR3nt: TGTGCCAGCAGCTCCCAGGGTACCTACAATGAGCAGTTCTTC; CDR3aa: CASSSQGTYNEQFF
j_gene: TRBJ1-4; abundance: .; v_gene: TRBV9; d_gene: .; CDR3nt: TGTGCCAGCAGCGTCGGGGTAGGGACAACGGATGAAAAACTGTTTTTT; CDR3aa: CASSVGVGTTDEKLFF
j_gene: TRBJ2-7; abundance: .; v_gene: TRBV9; d_gene: .; CDR3nt: TGTGCCAGCAGCGTAGGGAAAGACGAGCAGTACTTC; CDR3aa: CASSVGKDEQYF
j_gene: TRBJ2-5; abundance: .; v_gene: TRBV10-3; d_gene: TRBD1; CDR3nt: TGTGCCACAGGGACAGGGGGGCTACAAGAGACCCAGTACTTC; CDR3aa: CATGTGGLQETQYF
j_gene: TRBJ1-1; abundance: .; v_gene: TRBV15; d_gene: .; CDR3nt: TGTGCCACCAGCAGAGATCCCGTGAACACTGAAGCTTTCTTT; CDR3aa: CATSRDPVNTEAFF
j_gene: TRBJ2-1; abundance: once; v_gene: TRBV9; d_gene: TRBD2; CDR3nt: TGTGCCAGCAGCGCGGGACTGCGGGGGACCGAGCAGTTCTTC; CDR3aa: CASSAGLRGTEQFF
j_gene: TRBJ1-6; abundance: medium-sized; v_gene: TRBV15; d_gene: .; CDR3nt: TGTGCCACCAGCAGCGGACACCCTACCGTTAATTCACCCCTCCACTTT; CDR3aa: CATSSGHPTVNSPLHF
j_gene: TRBJ2-3; abundance: .; v_gene: TRBV20-1; d_gene: .; CDR3nt: TGCAGTGCTAGCACAGATACGCAGTATTTT; CDR3aa: CSASTDTQYF
j_gene: TRBJ1-2; abundance: .; v_gene: TRBV6-6; d_gene: .; CDR3nt: TGTGCCAGCAGTTACTCGGGCGGGGAAGGCTACACCTTC; CDR3aa: CASSYSGGEGYTF
j_gene: TRBJ2-2; abundance: .; v_gene: TRBV7-9; d_gene: TRBD2; CDR3nt: TGTGCCAGCAGCATCTGGACTAGCCGGGAGACCGGGGAGCTGTTTTTT; CDR3aa: CASSIWTSRETGELFF
j_gene: TRBJ1-1; abundance: .; v_gene: TRBV30; d_gene: TRBD1; CDR3nt: TGTGCCTGGAGTGTAGCACAGGGGGCGCGACAAGCTTTCTTT; CDR3aa: CAWSVAQGARQAFF
j_gene: TRBJ1-2; abundance: .; v_gene: TRBV5-4; d_gene: .; CDR3nt: TGTGCCAGCAGCTTGATCCGGGGGCGGAACTATGGCTACACCTTC; CDR3aa: CASSLIRGRNYGYTF
j_gene: TRBJ1-1; abundance: .; v_gene: TRBV30; d_gene: TRBD1; CDR3nt: TGTGCCTGGACCAAGGACAGGGTGGGGAACACTGAAGCTTTCTTT; CDR3aa: CAWTKDRVGNTEAFF
j_gene: TRBJ2-7; abundance: .; v_gene: TRBV6-1; d_gene: .; CDR3nt: TGTGCCAGCAGGGGACCGACCCCTAGCTCCTACGAGCAGTACTTC; CDR3aa: CASRGPTPSSYEQYF
j_gene: TRBJ2-3; abundance: .; v_gene: TRBV7-9; d_gene: .; CDR3nt: TGTGCCAGCAGCTTAGTGCGGCATAGCACAGATACGCAGTATTTT; CDR3aa: CASSLVRHSTDTQYF
j_gene: TRBJ1-5; abundance: .; v_gene: TRBV5-1; d_gene: TRBD1; CDR3nt: TGCGCCAGCAGCTATTCAGGGGGCCGTCAGCCCCAGCATTTT; CDR3aa: CASSYSGGRQPQHF
j_gene: TRBJ2-1; abundance: .; v_gene: TRBV18; d_gene: TRBD2; CDR3nt: TGTGCCAGCTCACCTCCGAGGGGAGGGGCTTACAATGAGCAGTTCTTC; CDR3aa: CASSPPRGGAYNEQFF
j_gene: TRBJ1-3; abundance: .; v_gene: TRBV6-5; d_gene: .; CDR3nt: TGTGCCAGCAGTCGAAACCAGAACTCTGGAAACACCATATATTTT; CDR3aa: CASSRNQNSGNTIYF
j_gene: TRBJ2-7; abundance: once; v_gene: TRBV7-2; d_gene: TRBD2; CDR3nt: TGTGCCAGCAGCCCACCAGCGGGGGTTAACTACGAGCAGTACTTC; CDR3aa: CASSPPAGVNYEQYF
j_gene: TRBJ2-3; abundance: .; v_gene: TRBV4-3; d_gene: TRBD2; CDR3nt: TGCGCCAGCAGCCAAGATCGAGCGGGGAGCACAGATACGCAGTATTTT; CDR3aa: CASSQDRAGSTDTQYF
j_gene: TRBJ1-2; abundance: .; v_gene: TRBV5-1; d_gene: .; CDR3nt: TGCGCCAGCAGCTTGGAGCGTTATGGCTACACCTTC; CDR3aa: CASSLERYGYTF
j_gene: TRBJ2-7; abundance: few; v_gene: TRBV7-2; d_gene: .; CDR3nt: TGTGCCAGCAGCCTCCGAAGAGGGGTCTACGAGCAGTACTTC; CDR3aa: CASSLRRGVYEQYF
j_gene: TRBJ2-1; abundance: once; v_gene: TRBV6-5; d_gene: .; CDR3nt: TGTGCCAGCAGGGTGCGCGGTTGGGATGAGCAGTTCTTC; CDR3aa: CASRVRGWDEQFF
j_gene: TRBJ2-2; abundance: .; v_gene: TRBV6-5; d_gene: TRBD1; CDR3nt: TGTGCCAGCAGCTTAGGGACAGGGGAAACCGGGGAGCTGTTTTTT; CDR3aa: CASSLGTGETGELFF
j_gene: TRBJ1-2; abundance: .; v_gene: TRBV30; d_gene: .; CDR3nt: TGTGCCTGGGCATATGCGGGGGCGGTCTATGGCTACACCTTC; CDR3aa: CAWAYAGAVYGYTF
j_gene: TRBJ1-1; abundance: .; v_gene: TRBV30; d_gene: .; CDR3nt: TGTGCCTGGAGTGGGGGGGGTGGCACTGAAGCTTTCTTT; CDR3aa: CAWSGGGGTEAFF
j_gene: TRBJ2-1; abundance: .; v_gene: TRBV4-2; d_gene: .; CDR3nt: TGTGCCAGCAGCCAAGATGCCAGGGACAATGAGCAGTTCTTC; CDR3aa: CASSQDARDNEQFF
j_gene: TRBJ2-5; abundance: .; v_gene: TRBV13; d_gene: .; CDR3nt: TGTGCCAGCAGCTTAGGTCAGGCCCGTACAGAGACCCAGTACTTC; CDR3aa: CASSLGQARTETQYF
j_gene: TRBJ1-2; abundance: .; v_gene: TRBV18; d_gene: .; CDR3nt: TGTGCCAGCTCACCACAGGGTGAAAGGGGATTCGGCTACACCTTC; CDR3aa: CASSPQGERGFGYTF
j_gene: TRBJ2-3; abundance: once; v_gene: TRBV27; d_gene: .; CDR3nt: TGTGCCAGCACCTTCCGGGATACGCAGTATTTT; CDR3aa: CASTFRDTQYF
j_gene: TRBJ1-1; abundance: .; v_gene: TRBV5-1; d_gene: .; CDR3nt: TGCGCCAGCAGCCCGAACGTGAACACTGAAGCTTTCTTT; CDR3aa: CASSPNVNTEAFF
j_gene: TRBJ1-6; abundance: .; v_gene: TRBV6-1; d_gene: TRBD1; CDR3nt: TGTGCCAGCAGTGGGACAGGGTCTCGGAGCTCCTATAATTCACCCCTCCACTTT; CDR3aa: CASSGTGSRSSYNSPLHF
j_gene: TRBJ2-7; abundance: .; v_gene: TRBV5-6; d_gene: .; CDR3nt: TGTGCCAGCAGCTTGTGGACCTCCTACGAGCAGTACTTC; CDR3aa: CASSLWTSYEQYF